This TCR beta chain comes out of a study of breast tumors, draining lymph nodes, adjacent tissues. The germline gives CDR1 MNHEY, CDR2 SVGAGI. The CDR3 contains 16 residues. TCRdb fed the multiplex PCR reads into MiXCR, producing one record per CDR3 protein. Of some 230,000 distinct CDR3 sequences in the sample, less than 35% were seen once. This clonotype turned up a few times. What it recognizes is unknown. One junction end disagrees with the germline gene, perhaps due to a read error. Overall study results and limits: Tumor T cell lymph node origin was a supported hypothesis, not proven. Tumor repertoires ranked between lymph nodes and nontumor tissue in diversity, with V and J gene preferences.

Samples came from axillary lymph nodes draining the breast cancer. J is TRBJ1-4 and V is TRBV6-5, with D unclear. Sequenced: axillary lymph node tissue. The TCR was taken from a female donor with breast cancer. Some clones in this sample may be carry-over from other donors' samples. CDR3 nucleotide sequence: TGTGCCAGCAGTCACTCGGGATCGGGCAGAAATGAAAAACTGTTTTTT. This codes for CASSHSGSGRNEKLFF.